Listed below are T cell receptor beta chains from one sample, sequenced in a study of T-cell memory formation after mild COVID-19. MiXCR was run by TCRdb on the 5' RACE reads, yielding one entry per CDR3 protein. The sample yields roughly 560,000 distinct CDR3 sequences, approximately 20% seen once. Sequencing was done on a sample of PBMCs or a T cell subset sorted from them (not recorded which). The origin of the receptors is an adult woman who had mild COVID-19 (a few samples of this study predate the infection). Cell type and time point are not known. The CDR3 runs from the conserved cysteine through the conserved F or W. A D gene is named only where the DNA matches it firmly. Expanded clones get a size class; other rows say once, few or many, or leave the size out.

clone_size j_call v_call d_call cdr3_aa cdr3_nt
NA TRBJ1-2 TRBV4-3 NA CASSQDRRGYTF TGCGCCAGCAGCCAAGATCGAAGGGGCTACACCTTC
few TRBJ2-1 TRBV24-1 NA CATSESGTAGGEQFF TGTGCCACCAGTGAGTCCGGGACAGCCGGGGGTGAGCAGTTCTTC
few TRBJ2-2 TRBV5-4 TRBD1 CASSSRGQDTGELFF TGTGCCAGCAGCTCTAGGGGGCAGGACACCGGGGAGCTGTTTTTT
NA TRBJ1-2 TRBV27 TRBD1 CASSLHVGTGDYGYTF TGTGCCAGCAGTCTTCATGTGGGGACAGGAGACTATGGCTACACCTTC
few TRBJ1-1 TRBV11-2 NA CASSLIGFTEAFF TGTGCCAGCAGCTTAATAGGCTTCACTGAAGCTTTCTTT
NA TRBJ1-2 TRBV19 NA CASRDALYGYTF TGTGCCAGTAGGGACGCACTCTATGGCTACACCTTC
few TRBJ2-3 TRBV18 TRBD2 CASSPTGAGTDTQYF TGTGCCAGCTCACCAACGGGAGCGGGGACAGATACGCAGTATTTT
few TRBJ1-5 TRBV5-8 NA CASSSGGSYSNQPQHF TGTGCCAGCAGCTCGGGGGGCAGTTATAGCAATCAGCCCCAGCATTTT
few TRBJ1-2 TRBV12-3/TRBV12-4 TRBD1 CASSPRTGSGYTF TGTGCCAGCAGTCCTCGGACAGGTAGTGGCTACACCTTC
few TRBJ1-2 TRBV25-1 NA CASSEIGRYGYTF TGTGCCAGCAGTGAAATCGGGCGCTATGGCTACACCTTC
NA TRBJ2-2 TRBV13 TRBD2 CASSLGLAGLNGELFF TGTGCCAGCAGCTTAGGACTAGCGGGATTGAACGGGGAGCTGTTTTTT
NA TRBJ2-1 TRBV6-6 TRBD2 CASSSTGGPGNNEQFF TGTGCCAGCAGTTCCACGGGGGGGCCGGGAAACAATGAGCAGTTCTTC
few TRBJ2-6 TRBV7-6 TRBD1 CASSLTRGQLSGANVLTF TGTGCCAGCAGCTTAACTCGGGGACAGCTCTCTGGGGCCAACGTCCTGACTTTC
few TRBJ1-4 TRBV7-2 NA CASQTGQKLFF TGTGCCAGCCAAACCGGGCAGAAACTGTTTTTT
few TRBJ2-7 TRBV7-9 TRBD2 CASSTTSGRSQYF TGTGCCAGCAGCACGACTAGCGGGAGATCGCAGTACTTC
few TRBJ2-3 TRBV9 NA CASSQLDGDTQYF TGTGCCAGCAGCCAACTGGACGGGGATACGCAGTATTTT
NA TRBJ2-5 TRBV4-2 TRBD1 CASSHPGTGSETQYF TGTGCCAGCAGCCATCCTGGGACAGGATCGGAGACCCAGTACTTC
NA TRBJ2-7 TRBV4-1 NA CASSQDPDDYEQYF TGCGCCAGCAGCCAAGACCCTGATGACTACGAGCAGTACTTC
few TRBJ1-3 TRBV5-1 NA CASSLTGFGNTIYF TGCGCCAGCAGCTTGACAGGGTTCGGAAACACCATATATTTT
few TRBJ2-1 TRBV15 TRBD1 CATSGRGLYNEQFF TGTGCCACCAGCGGCAGGGGGTTATACAATGAGCAGTTCTTC
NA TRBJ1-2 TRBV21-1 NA CASSLAQRGTGGSGYTF TGTGCCAGCAGCTTAGCCCAAAGGGGGACAGGGGGATCTGGCTACACCTTC
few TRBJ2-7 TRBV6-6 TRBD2 CASSSRGGTIEQYF TGTGCCAGCAGTTCCCGGGGGGGGACGATCGAGCAGTACTTC
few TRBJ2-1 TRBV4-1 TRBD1 CASSRRDREGEQFF TGCGCCAGCAGCCGCCGAGACAGGGAAGGAGAGCAGTTCTTC
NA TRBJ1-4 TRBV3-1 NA CASSQGYRAGEGKLFF TGTGCCAGCAGCCAAGGTTACAGGGCCGGTGAAGGAAAACTGTTTTTT
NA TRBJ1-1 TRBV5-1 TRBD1 CASSLGQGASTEAFF TGCGCCAGCAGCTTGGGACAGGGGGCGAGCACTGAAGCTTTCTTT
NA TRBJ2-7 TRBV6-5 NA CASSYSYSAVVSEQYF TGTGCCAGCAGTTACTCGTATTCGGCGGTAGTTAGCGAGCAGTACTTC
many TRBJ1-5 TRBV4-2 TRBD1 CASSQEGQGGNQPQHF TGTGCCAGCAGCCAAGAGGGACAGGGGGGCAATCAGCCCCAGCATTTT
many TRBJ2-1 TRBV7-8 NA CASSFGGANNEQFF TGTGCCAGCAGCTTTGGGGGAGCGAACAATGAGCAGTTCTTC
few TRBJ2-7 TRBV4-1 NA CASSQGSGLSYEQYF TGCGCCAGCAGCCAAGGAAGCGGTCTCTCCTACGAGCAGTACTTC
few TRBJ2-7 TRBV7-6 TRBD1 CASSLETGKSHEQYF TGTGCCAGCAGCTTGGAGACAGGGAAGAGCCACGAGCAGTACTTC
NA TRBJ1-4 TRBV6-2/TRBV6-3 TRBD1 CASSYSPGQAFEKLFF TGTGCCAGCAGTTACTCGCCTGGACAGGCCTTCGAAAAACTGTTTTTT
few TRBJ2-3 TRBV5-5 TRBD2 CASSSLAGGTTDTQYF TGTGCCAGCAGCTCCCTAGCGGGGGGGACCACAGATACGCAGTATTTT
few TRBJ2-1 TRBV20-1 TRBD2 CSARGGLASSSYNEQFF TGCAGTGCTAGAGGGGGACTAGCGTCAAGCTCCTACAATGAGCAGTTCTTC
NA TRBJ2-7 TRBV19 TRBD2 CASSAKGLADSYEQYF TGTGCCAGTAGTGCAAAGGGACTAGCGGACTCCTACGAGCAGTACTTC
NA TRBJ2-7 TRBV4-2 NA CASSQVLSGPYEQYF TGTGCCAGCAGCCAAGTCCTTTCCGGGCCCTACGAGCAGTACTTC
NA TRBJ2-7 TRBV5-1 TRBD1 CASTVGGASINPYEQYF TGCGCCAGCACGGTAGGGGGCGCGAGTATCAACCCCTACGAGCAGTACTTC